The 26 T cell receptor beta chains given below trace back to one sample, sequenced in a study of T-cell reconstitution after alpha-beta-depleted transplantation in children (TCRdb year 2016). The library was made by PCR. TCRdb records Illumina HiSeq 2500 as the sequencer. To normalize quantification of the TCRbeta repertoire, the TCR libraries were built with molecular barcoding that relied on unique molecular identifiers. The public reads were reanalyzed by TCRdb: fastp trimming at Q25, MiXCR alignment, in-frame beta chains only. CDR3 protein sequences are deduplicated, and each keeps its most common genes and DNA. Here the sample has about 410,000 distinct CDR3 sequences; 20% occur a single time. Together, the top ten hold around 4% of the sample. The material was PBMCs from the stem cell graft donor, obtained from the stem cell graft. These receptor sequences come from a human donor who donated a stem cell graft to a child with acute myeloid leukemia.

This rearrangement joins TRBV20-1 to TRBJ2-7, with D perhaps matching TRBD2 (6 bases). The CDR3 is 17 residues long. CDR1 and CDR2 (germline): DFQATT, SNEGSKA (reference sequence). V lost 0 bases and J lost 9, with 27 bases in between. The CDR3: CSARDLRFRDLGGVQYF. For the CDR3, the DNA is TGCAGTGCTAGAGACCTGAGATTCCGGGACCTAGGAGGGGTGCAGTACTTC.

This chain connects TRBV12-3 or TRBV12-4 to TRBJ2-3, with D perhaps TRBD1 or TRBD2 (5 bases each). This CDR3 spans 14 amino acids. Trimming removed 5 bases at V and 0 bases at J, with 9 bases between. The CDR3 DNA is TGTGCCAGCAGTCGGGACGTTAGCACAGATACGCAGTATTTT. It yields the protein CASSRDVSTDTQYF.

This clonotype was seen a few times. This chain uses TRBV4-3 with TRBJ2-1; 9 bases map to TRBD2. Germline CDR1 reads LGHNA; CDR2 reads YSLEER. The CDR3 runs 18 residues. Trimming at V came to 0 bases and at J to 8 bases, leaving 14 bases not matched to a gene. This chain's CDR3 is CASSQDVSGGRAEDEQFF. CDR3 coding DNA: TGCGCCAGCAGCCAAGATGTGTCGGGCGGGAGGGCTGAGGATGAGCAGTTCTTC.

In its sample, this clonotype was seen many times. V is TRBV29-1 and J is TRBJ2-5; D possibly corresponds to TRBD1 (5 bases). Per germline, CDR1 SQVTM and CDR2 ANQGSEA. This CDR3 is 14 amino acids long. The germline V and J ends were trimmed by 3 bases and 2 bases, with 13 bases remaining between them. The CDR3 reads CSVDRGPGQETQYF. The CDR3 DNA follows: TGCAGCGTTGACCGTGGTCCAGGGCAAGAGACCCAGTACTTC.

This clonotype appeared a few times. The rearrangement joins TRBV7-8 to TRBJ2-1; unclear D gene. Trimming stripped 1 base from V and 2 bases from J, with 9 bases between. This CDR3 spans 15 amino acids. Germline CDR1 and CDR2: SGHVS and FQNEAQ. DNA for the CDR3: TGTGCCAGCAGCTTAGTCGCGGAAGCCTACAATGAGCAGTTCTTC. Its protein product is CASSLVAEAYNEQFF.

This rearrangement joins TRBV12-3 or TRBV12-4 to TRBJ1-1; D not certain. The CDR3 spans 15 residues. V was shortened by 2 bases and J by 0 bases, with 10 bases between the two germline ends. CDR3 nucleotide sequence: TGTGCCAGCAGTTTAAAATCCCTCATGAACACTGAAGCTTTCTTT. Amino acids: CASSLKSLMNTEAFF.

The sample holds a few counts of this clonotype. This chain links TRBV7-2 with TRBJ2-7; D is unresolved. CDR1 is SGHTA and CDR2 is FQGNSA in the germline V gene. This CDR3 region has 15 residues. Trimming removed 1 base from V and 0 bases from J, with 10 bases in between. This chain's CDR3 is CASSLDGPNSYEQYF. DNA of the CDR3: TGTGCCAGCAGCTTAGACGGCCCCAACTCCTACGAGCAGTACTTC.

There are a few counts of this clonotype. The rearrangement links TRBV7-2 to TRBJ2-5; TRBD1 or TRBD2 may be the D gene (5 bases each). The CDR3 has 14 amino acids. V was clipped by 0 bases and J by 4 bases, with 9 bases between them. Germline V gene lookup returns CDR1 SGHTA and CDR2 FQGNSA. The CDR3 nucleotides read TGTGCCAGCAGCTTAGCCGGGACGTTAGAGACCCAGTACTTC. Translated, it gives CASSLAGTLETQYF.

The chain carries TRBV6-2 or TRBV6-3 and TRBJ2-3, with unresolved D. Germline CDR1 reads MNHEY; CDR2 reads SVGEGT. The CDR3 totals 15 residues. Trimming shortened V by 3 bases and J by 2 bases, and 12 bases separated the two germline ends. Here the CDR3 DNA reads TGTGCCAGCAGTTATCGGTTGGACGACACAGATACGCAGTATTTT. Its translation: CASSYRLDDTDTQYF.

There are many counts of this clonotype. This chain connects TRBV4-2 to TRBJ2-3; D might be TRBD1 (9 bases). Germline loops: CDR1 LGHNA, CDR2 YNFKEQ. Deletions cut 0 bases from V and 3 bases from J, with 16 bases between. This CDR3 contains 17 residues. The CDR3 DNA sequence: TGTGCCAGCAGCCAAGATGCGGGGGGACAGGGAACAGATACGCAGTATTTT. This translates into CASSQDAGGQGTDTQYF.

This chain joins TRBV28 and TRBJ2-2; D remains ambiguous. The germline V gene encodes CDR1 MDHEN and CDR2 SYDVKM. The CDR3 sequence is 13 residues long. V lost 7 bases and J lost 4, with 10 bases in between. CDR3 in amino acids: CASTLAVTGELFF. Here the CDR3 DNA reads TGTGCCAGCACCTTAGCTGTCACCGGGGAGCTGTTTTTT.

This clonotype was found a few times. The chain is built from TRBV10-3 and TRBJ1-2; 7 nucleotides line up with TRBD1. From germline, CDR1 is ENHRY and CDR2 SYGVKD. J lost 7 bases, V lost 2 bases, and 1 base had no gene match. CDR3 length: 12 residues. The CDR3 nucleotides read TGTGCCATCAGTGAGACAGGGGTTGGCTACACCTTC. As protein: CAISETGVGYTF.

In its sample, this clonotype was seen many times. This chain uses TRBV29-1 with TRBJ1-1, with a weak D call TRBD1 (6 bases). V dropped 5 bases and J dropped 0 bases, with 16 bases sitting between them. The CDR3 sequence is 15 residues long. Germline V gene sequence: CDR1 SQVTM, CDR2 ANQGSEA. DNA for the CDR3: TGCAGCGTTTGGGCCCGAGACAGGCTGAACACTGAAGCTTTCTTT. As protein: CSVWARDRLNTEAFF.

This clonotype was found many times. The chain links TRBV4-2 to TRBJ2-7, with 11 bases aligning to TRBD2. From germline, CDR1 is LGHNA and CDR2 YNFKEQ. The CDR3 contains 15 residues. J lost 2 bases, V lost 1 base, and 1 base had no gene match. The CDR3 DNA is TGTGCCAGCAGCCAAGGACTAGCGGGAACCTACGAGCAGTACTTC. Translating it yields CASSQGLAGTYEQYF.

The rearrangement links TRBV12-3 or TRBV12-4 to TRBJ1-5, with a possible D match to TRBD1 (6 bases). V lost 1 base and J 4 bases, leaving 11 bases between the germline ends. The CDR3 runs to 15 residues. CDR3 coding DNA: TGTGCCAGCAGTTTAGGTGGACAGCTGAATCAGCCCCAGCATTTT. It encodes CASSLGGQLNQPQHF.

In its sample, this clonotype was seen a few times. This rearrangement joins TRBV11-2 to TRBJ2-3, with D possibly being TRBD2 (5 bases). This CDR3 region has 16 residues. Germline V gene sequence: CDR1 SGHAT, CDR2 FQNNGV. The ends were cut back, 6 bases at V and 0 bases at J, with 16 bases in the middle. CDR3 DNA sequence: TGTGCCAGCAGACCCACCGGGATTTCTAGCACAGATACGCAGTATTTT. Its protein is CASRPTGISSTDTQYF.

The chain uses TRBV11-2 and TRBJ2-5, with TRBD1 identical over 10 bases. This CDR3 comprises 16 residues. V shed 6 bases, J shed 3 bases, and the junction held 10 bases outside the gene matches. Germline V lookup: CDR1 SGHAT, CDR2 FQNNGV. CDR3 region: CASSSNPGTGEETQYF. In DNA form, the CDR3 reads TGTGCCAGCAGTTCGAATCCCGGGACAGGGGAAGAGACCCAGTACTTC.

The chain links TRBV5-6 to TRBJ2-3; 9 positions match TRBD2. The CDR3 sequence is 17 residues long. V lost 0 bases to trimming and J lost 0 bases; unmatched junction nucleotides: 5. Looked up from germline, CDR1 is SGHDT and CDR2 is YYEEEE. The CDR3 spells CASSLVREGSSTDTQYF. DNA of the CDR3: TGTGCCAGCAGCTTGGTGCGGGAGGGCTCTAGCACAGATACGCAGTATTTT.

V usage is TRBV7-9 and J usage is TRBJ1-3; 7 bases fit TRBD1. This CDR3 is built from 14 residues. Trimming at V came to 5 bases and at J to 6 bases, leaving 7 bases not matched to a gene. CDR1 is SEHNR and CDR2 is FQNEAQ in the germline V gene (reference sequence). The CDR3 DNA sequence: TGTGCCAGCAGCCCCGGACAGGCGAAAAACACCATATATTTT. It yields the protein CASSPGQAKNTIYF. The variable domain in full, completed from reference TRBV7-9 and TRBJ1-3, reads DTGVSQNPRHKITKRGQNVTFRCDPISEHNRLYWYRQTLGQGPEFLTYFQNEAQLEKSRLLSDRFSAERPKGSFSTLEIQRTEQGDSAMYLCASSPGQAKNTIYFGEGSWLTVV.

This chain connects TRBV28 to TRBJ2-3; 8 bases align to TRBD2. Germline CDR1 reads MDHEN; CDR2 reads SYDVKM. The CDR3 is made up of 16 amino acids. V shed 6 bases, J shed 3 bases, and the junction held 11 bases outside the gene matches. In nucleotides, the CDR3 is TGTGCCAGCAGATCAGCGGGAGATACTTTGACAGATACGCAGTATTTT. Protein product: CASRSAGDTLTDTQYF.

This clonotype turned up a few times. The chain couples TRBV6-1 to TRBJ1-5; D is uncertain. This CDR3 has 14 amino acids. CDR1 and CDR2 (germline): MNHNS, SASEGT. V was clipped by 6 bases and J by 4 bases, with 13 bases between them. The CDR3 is CASRDNLGNQPQHF. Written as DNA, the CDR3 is TGTGCCAGCAGAGACAATCTCGGGAATCAGCCCCAGCATTTT.

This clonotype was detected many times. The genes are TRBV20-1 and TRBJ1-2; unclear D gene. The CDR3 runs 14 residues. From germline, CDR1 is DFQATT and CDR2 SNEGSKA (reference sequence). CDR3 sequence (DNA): TGCAGCTCCATCCTGGACTCACGTACTGGTGGCTACACCTTC. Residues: CSSILDSRTGGYTF.

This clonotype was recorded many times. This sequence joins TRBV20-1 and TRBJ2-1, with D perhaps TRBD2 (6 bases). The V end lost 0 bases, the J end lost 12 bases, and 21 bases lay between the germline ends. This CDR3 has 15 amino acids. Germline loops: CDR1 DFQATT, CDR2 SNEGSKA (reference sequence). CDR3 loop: CSARDQASAPAGQFF. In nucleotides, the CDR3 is TGCAGTGCTAGAGATCAGGCTAGCGCTCCAGCGGGGCAGTTCTTC.

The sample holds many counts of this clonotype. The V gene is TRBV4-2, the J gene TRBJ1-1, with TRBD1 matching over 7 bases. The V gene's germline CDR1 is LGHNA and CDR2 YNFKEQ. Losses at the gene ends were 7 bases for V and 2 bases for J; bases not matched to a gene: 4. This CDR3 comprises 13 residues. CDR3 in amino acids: CASNNRGNTEAFF. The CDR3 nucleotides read TGTGCCAGCAACAACAGGGGAAACACTGAAGCTTTCTTT.

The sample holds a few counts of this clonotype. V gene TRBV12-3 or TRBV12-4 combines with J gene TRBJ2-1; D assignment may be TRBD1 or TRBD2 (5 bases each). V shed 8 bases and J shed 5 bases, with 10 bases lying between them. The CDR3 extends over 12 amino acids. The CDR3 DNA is TGTGCCAGCGGGGACCAACACAATGAGCAGTTCTTC. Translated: CASGDQHNEQFF.

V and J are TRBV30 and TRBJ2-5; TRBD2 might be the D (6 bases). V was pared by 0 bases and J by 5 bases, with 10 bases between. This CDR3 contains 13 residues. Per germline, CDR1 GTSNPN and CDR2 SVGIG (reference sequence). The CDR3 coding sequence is TGTGCCTGGAGTGTCGCTAGCGTGGAGACCCAGTACTTC. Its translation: CAWSVASVETQYF.